These 19 T cell receptor beta chains share one sample of origin, sequenced in a study of cytomegalovirus exposure and HLA in healthy donors. Amplification used 60 Vbeta primers and 13 Jbeta primers. Measured with immunoSEQ multiplex PCR; TCRdb has only the in-frame clones, and not every one. Of approximately 180,000 clones in the sample, just under 85% were seen once. Sequencing was done on a sample of PBMCs. The receptors come from a girl aged 10 to 17 in good health and CMV-seropositive.

J is TRBJ2-6 and V is TRBV28, with 10 nucleotides matching TRBD1. Germline lookup yields CDR1 MDHEN and CDR2 SYDVKM. The CDR3 sequence is 19 residues long. J was trimmed by 0 bases and V by 5 bases; bases with no gene match: 10. The CDR3: CASSPLGQGYYSGANVLTF. Here the CDR3 DNA reads TGTGCCAGCAGTCCCTTGGGACAGGGGTACTACTCTGGGGCCAACGTCCTGACTTTC. Combining the CDR3 with reference TRBV28 and TRBJ2-6 gives the whole variable domain DVKVTQSSRYLVKRTGEKVFLECVQDMDHENMFWYRQDPGLGLRLIYFSYDVKMKEKGDIPEGYSVSREKKERFSLILESASTNQTSMYLCASSPLGQGYYSGANVLTFGAGSRLTVL.

V usage is TRBV12-5 and J usage is TRBJ1-4, with a tentative D call TRBD1 (5 bases). The germline gives CDR1 LGHNT, CDR2 FRNRAP. V lost 2 bases and J lost 7, with 8 bases in between. The CDR3 has 13 amino acids. As DNA, the CDR3 is TGTGCTAGTGGTTTGTGGGGGGGTGAAAAACTGTTTTTT. Translated, it gives CASGLWGGEKLFF.

The chain has TRBV18 and TRBJ2-7; weak D call: TRBD1 (5 bases). V lost 6 bases and J lost 2, with 11 bases in between. The CDR3 has 13 amino acids. Germline CDR1 and CDR2: KGHSH and LQKENI. This CDR3 reads CASSSRQTYEQYF. CDR3 in DNA: TGTGCCAGCTCCTCAAGACAGACCTACGAGCAGTACTTC.

There are a few counts of this clone. V is TRBV5-1 and J is TRBJ2-1; TRBD2 matches 11 bases. The CDR3 is 17 amino acids. Trimming took 4 bases from V and 7 from J; bases not matched to a gene: 13. Germline CDR1 is SGHRS and CDR2 is YFSETQ. CDR3 loop: CASSTHSGGEDGNEQFF. The CDR3 coding sequence is TGCGCCAGCAGCACCCATAGCGGGGGGGAAGATGGGAATGAGCAGTTCTTC.

V usage is TRBV30 and J usage is TRBJ1-1, with TRBD1 matching over 9 bases. With V trimmed by 2 bases and J by 1 base, 5 bases remained unmatched. Germline V CDR1 and CDR2: GTSNPN, SVGIG (reference sequence). The CDR3 extends over 15 amino acids. The CDR3 is CAWSPTGGWNTEAFF. In DNA form, the CDR3 reads TGTGCCTGGAGTCCGACAGGGGGATGGAACACTGAAGCTTTCTTT.

V is TRBV5-1 and J is TRBJ1-3, with 9 bases aligning to TRBD1. Germline CDR1 is SGHRS and CDR2 is YFSETQ. With 0 bases clipped from V and 6 bases from J, the junction kept 7 bases outside the gene matches. There are 16 residues in the CDR3. The CDR3 sequence: CASSLGPGQGINTIYF. The DNA for the CDR3 is TGCGCCAGCAGCTTGGGGCCGGGACAGGGAATAAACACCATATATTTT.

The J gene is TRBJ2-4, the V gene TRBV7-2, with D unclear. This CDR3 contains 13 residues. The germline V and J ends were trimmed by 4 bases and 7 bases, with 11 bases remaining between them. Germline CDR1 reads SGHTA; CDR2 reads FQGNSA. CDR3 nucleotides: TGTGCCAGCAGCTCCCCTATATCGAACATTCAGTACTTC. Its protein product is CASSSPISNIQYF.

V and J are TRBV15 and TRBJ2-7; D is unresolved. The germline gives CDR1 LNHNV, CDR2 YYDKDF (reference sequence). This CDR3 is 14 amino acids long. The V gene lost 0 bases and the J gene lost 1 base, with 7 bases spanning the gap. The CDR3 region has the DNA TGTGCCACCAGCAGAGATAGAACGTCCTACGAGCAGTACTTC. Protein sequence: CATSRDRTSYEQYF. The variable domain in full, completed from reference TRBV15 and TRBJ2-7, reads DAMVIQNPRYQVTQFGKPVTLSCSQTLNHNVMYWYQQKSSQAPKLLFHYYDKDFNNEADTPDNFQSRRPNTSFCFLDIRSPGLGDTAMYLCATSRDRTSYEQYFGPGTRLTVT.

The chain links TRBV19 to TRBJ1-1; D not resolved. Germline V gives CDR1 LNHDA, CDR2 SQIVND (reference sequence). Trimming pared 5 bases from V and 2 bases from J, leaving 18 bases between. CDR3 length equals 16 residues. CDR3 protein: CASSEAIRLKNTEAFF. The CDR3 DNA sequence: TGTGCCAGTAGTGAGGCGATCAGATTAAAAAACACTGAAGCTTTCTTT.

The J gene is TRBJ2-7, the V gene TRBV27, with 11 bases that match TRBD2. Germline V gene sequence: CDR1 MNHEY, CDR2 SMNVEV (reference sequence). CDR3 size: 16 residues. Trimming removed 5 bases from V and 5 bases from J; junction bases left unmatched: 11. This CDR3 reads CASSQYRTSGLNEQYF. The CDR3 DNA sequence: TGTGCCAGCAGTCAATACCGGACTAGCGGGCTAAACGAGCAGTACTTC.

Concerning this clone itself: One junction end disagrees with the germline gene, perhaps due to a read error. The V and J genes are TRBV7-9 and TRBJ2-7, with D unclear. The CDR3 has 12 amino acids. The germline CDR1 and CDR2 sequences are SEHNR and FQNEAQ (reference sequence). CDR3 residues: CSSSSGLYEQYF. CDR3 DNA sequence: TGTTCCAGCAGCTCGGGTCTCTACGAGCAGTACTTC. The full variable domain, with the rest looked up from reference TRBV7-9 and TRBJ2-7, is DTGVSQNPRHKITKRGQNVTFRCDPISEHNRLYWYRQTLGQGPEFLTYFQNEAQLEKSRLLSDRFSAERPKGSFSTLEIQRTEQGDSAMYLCSSSSGLYEQYFGPGTRLTVT.

In this sample, this clone turned up once. The genes are TRBV5-1 and TRBJ1-2; 8 bases fit TRBD1. From germline, CDR1 is SGHRS and CDR2 YFSETQ. J was trimmed by 2 bases and V by 0 bases; bases with no gene match: 6. The CDR3 covers 16 residues. CDR3 sequence (DNA): TGCGCCAGCAGCTTGGGGACAGGGCATTCAAACTATGGCTACACCTTC. It translates to CASSLGTGHSNYGYTF.

This chain uses TRBV27 with TRBJ1-5, with D perhaps TRBD1 (5 bases). This CDR3 is 17 amino acids long. Germline V gives CDR1 MNHEY, CDR2 SMNVEV (reference sequence). Trimming took off 3 bases at V and 2 bases at J, with 17 bases between the two ends. The CDR3 sequence is CASSLGGVELGNQPQHF. CDR3 DNA sequence: TGTGCCAGCAGTTTGGGAGGGGTTGAGCTTGGCAATCAGCCCCAGCATTTT.

A single count supports this clone. The chain recombines TRBV5-1 with TRBJ1-6; D gene uncertain. Germline V gives CDR1 SGHRS, CDR2 YFSETQ. V was pared by 4 bases and J by 0 bases, with 8 bases between. The CDR3 totals 15 residues. This chain's CDR3 is CASSVASSYNSPLHF. The CDR3 DNA sequence: TGCGCCAGCAGCGTCGCGAGCTCCTATAATTCACCCCTCCACTTT.

CDR3: CASSHQQTVTDTQYF. The CDR3, as DNA: TGTGCCAGCAGCCACCAACAGACCGTTACAGATACGCAGTATTTT. The chain links TRBV7-9 to TRBJ2-3; no reliable D call. CDR1 is SEHNR, CDR2 FQNEAQ, per germline (reference sequence). V lost 5 bases, J lost 3 bases, and 15 bases lay in between. This CDR3 is 15 amino acids long.

The genes are TRBV7-8 and TRBJ1-2, with 7 bases fitting TRBD1. The V segment lost 3 bases and the J segment 4 bases; nucleotides outside the gene matches: 8. This CDR3 has 15 residues. Germline-derived CDR1 and CDR2 are SGHVS and FQNEAQ. CDR3 residues: CASSLGTASGYGYTF. Here the CDR3 DNA reads TGTGCCAGCAGCTTGGGGACAGCCAGCGGCTATGGCTACACCTTC.

V is TRBV2 and J is TRBJ1-2, with 7 positions matching TRBD1. The CDR3 sequence is 12 residues long. Trimming took 6 bases from V and 5 from J; bases not matched to a gene: 3. Per germline, CDR1 SNHLY and CDR2 FYNNEI. Here the CDR3 DNA reads TGTGCCAGCAGGGACAGGAATTATGGCTACACCTTC. It is translated as CASRDRNYGYTF.

This chain connects TRBV5-1 to TRBJ2-1, with no clear D. Germline V CDR1 and CDR2: SGHRS, YFSETQ. Trimming removed 0 bases from V and 9 bases from J, with 7 bases in between. CDR3 size: 12 residues. Here the CDR3 reads CASSLAGFEQFF. CDR3 in DNA: TGCGCCAGCAGCTTGGCGGGTTTTGAGCAGTTCTTC.

V usage is TRBV6-6 and J usage is TRBJ2-7, with 8 positions matching TRBD2. The CDR3 spans 15 residues. The V and J ends lost 2 bases and 3 bases, in that order; junction bases with no gene match: 6. Germline assignment: CDR1 MNHNY and CDR2 SVGAGI (reference sequence). CDR3 sequence: CASSYPGGPVYEQYF. The CDR3 nucleotides read TGTGCCAGCAGTTACCCGGGGGGGCCCGTCTACGAGCAGTACTTC.